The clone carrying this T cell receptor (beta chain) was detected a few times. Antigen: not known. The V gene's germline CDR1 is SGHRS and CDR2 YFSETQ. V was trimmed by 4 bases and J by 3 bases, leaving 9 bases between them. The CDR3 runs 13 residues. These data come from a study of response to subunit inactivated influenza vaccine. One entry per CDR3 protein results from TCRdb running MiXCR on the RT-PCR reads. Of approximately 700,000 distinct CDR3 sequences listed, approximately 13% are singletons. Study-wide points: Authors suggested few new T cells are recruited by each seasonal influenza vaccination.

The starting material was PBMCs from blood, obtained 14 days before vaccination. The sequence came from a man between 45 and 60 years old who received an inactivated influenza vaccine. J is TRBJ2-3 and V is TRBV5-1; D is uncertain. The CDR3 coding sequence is TGCGCCAGCAGCCTCCCCGTAACAGATACGCAGTATTTT. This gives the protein CASSLPVTDTQYF.